These 4 T cell receptor beta chains were sequenced from one sample in a study of resident and recirculating memory T cells in vitiligo. Profiling relied on immunoSEQ multiplex PCR, and the TCRdb table lists in-frame clones only, not all of them. The sample holds more than 35,000 clones; 80% to 95% are singletons and the top ten take about 4.5%. The material sequenced was blood. The receptors here all came from a male donor with vitiligo.

The genes are TRBV7-2 and TRBJ1-5, with D possibly TRBD1 on 6 matching bases. Germline CDR1 is SGHTA and CDR2 is FQGNSA. The CDR3 spans 13 residues. V was trimmed by 5 bases and J by 1 base, leaving 6 bases between them. The CDR3 region has the DNA TGTGCCAGCAGCCAGGGGAGCAATCAGCCCCAGCATTTT. Residues: CASSQGSNQPQHF. The full variable domain, in which reference TRBV7-2 and TRBJ1-5 provide the parts outside the CDR3, is GAGVSQSPSNKVTEKGKDVELRCDPISGHTALYWYRQSLGQGLEFLIYFQGNSAPDKSGLPSDRFSAERTGGSVSTLTIQRTQQEDSAVYLCASSQGSNQPQHFGDGTRLSIL.

This clone occurred a few times. The CDR3: CASSRHRVGEQYF. DNA for the CDR3: TGTGCCAGCAGCCGACACAGGGTAGGGGAGCAGTACTTC. This chain connects TRBV7-2 to TRBJ2-7; perhaps TRBD1 as D (6 bases). The germline CDR1 and CDR2 sequences are SGHTA and FQGNSA. This CDR3 comprises 13 residues. V was shortened by 5 bases and J by 7 bases, with 15 bases between the two germline ends.

V is TRBV29-1 and J is TRBJ2-5; TRBD2 agrees at 8 bases. The CDR3 has 12 amino acids. Germline-derived CDR1 and CDR2 are SQVTM and ANQGSEA. The ends lost 4 bases at V and 5 bases at J; junction bases unmatched: 3. The CDR3 DNA reads TGCAGCGTTGCGACGGGGGGGGAGACCCAGTACTTC. This gives the protein CSVATGGETQYF.

The J gene is TRBJ2-1, the V gene TRBV27, with D possibly being TRBD2 (6 bases). CDR1 and CDR2 from the germline V gene are MNHEY and SMNVEV (reference sequence). This CDR3 has 13 amino acids. V dropped 6 bases and J dropped 4 bases, with 10 bases sitting between them. The CDR3 is CASRGSGYNEQFF. The DNA for the CDR3 is TGTGCCAGCAGGGGTAGCGGATACAATGAGCAGTTCTTC.